One sample yielded the 3 T cell receptor beta chains listed below, sequenced in a study of OX40 agonist ivuxolimab in advanced cancers. Only in-frame clones appear in the TCRdb table, and some are missing; sequencing was by immunoSEQ multiplex PCR. This sample has tens of thousands of clones, with about nine tenths found just once. This specimen consisted of CD4+ or CD8+ T cells sorted from blood, obtained in a trial of the OX40 agonist ivuxolimab. All receptors come from an adult with an advanced solid tumor such as melanoma, head and neck, liver or kidney cancer.

The CDR3 reads CASSYSGTGDEQYF. The DNA of the CDR3 is TGTGCCAGCAGTTACTCGGGAACAGGGGACGAGCAGTACTTC. The chain links TRBV6-5 to TRBJ2-7; 7 positions agree with TRBD1. The V gene end was trimmed by 0 bases and the J gene end by 5 bases; junction bases not matched to a gene: 4. Germline CDR1 is MNHEY and CDR2 is SVGAGI. This CDR3 is 14 amino acids long.

The chain is built from TRBV5-5 and TRBJ2-7; tentatively, D is TRBD1 (5 bases). This CDR3 contains 15 residues. Germline assignment: CDR1 SGHKS and CDR2 YYEKEE (reference sequence). Trimming cost V 4 bases and J 5 bases, with 19 bases left between them. Written as DNA, the CDR3 is TGTGCCAGCAGCCAATCACCGACAGCCCGGGACGAGCAGTACTTC. Translation gives CASSQSPTARDEQYF. The full variable domain, with the rest looked up from reference TRBV5-5 and TRBJ2-7, is DAGVTQSPTHLIKTRGQQVTLRCSPISGHKSVSWYQQVLGQGPQFIFQYYEKEERGRGNFPDRFSARQFPNYSSELNVNALLLGDSALYLCASSQSPTARDEQYFGPGTRLTVT.

V usage is TRBV10-3 and J usage is TRBJ2-2; D is perhaps TRBD2 (7 bases). The CDR3 has 16 amino acids. V lost 7 bases to trimming and J lost 4 bases, with 19 bases between them. The germline gives CDR1 ENHRY, CDR2 SYGVKD. The CDR3 region is CAIKGPGGAVTGELFF. The CDR3 DNA is TGTGCCATCAAGGGCCCGGGGGGCGCGGTCACCGGGGAGCTGTTTTTT.